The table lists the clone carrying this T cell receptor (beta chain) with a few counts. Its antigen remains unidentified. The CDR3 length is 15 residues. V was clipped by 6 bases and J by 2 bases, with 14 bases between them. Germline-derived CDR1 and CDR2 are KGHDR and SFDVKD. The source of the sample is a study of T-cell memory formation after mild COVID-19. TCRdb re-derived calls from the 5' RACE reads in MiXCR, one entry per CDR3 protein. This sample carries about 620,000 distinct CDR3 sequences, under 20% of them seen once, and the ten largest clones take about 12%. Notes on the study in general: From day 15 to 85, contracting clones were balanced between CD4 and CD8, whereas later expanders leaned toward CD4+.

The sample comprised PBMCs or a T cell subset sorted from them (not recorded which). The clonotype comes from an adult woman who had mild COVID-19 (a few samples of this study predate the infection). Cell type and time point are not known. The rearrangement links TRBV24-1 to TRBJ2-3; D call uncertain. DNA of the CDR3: TGTGCCACCAGTACCCGAGCTTTCGACACAGATACGCAGTATTTT. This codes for CATSTRAFDTDTQYF.